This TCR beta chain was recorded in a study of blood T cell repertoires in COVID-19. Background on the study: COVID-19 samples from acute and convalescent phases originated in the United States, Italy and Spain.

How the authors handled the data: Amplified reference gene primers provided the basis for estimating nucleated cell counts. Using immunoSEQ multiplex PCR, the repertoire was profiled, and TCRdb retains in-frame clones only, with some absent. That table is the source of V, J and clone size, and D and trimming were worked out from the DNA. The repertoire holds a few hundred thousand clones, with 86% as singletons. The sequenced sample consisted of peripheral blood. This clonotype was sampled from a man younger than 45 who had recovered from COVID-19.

CDR3 nucleotide sequence: TGTGCCAGCAGGGAAGGGGGCGGCGAGCAGTACTTC. Translating gives CASREGGGEQYF. The chain links TRBV27 to TRBJ2-7; 7 nucleotides agree with TRBD1. The trim removed 6 bases at V and 6 bases at J, leaving 5 bases unmatched. The CDR3 is 12 residues long. Germline V gives CDR1 MNHEY, CDR2 SMNVEV (reference sequence).